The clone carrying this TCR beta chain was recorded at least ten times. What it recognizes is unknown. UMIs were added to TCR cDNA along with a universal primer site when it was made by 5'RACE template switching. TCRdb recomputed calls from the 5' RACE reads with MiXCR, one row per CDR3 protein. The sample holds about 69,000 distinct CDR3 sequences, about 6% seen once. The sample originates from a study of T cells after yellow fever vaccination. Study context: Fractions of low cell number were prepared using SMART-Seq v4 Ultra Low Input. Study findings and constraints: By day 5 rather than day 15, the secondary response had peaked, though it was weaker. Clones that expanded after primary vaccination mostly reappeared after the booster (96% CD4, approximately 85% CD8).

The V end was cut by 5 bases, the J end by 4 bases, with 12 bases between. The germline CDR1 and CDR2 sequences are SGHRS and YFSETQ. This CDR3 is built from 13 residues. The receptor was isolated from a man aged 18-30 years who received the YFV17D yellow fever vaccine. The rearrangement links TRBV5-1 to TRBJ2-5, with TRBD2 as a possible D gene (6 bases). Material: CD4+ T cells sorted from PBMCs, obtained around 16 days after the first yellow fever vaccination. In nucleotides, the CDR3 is TGCGCCAGCAGGCCTACTAGCAGAGAGACCCAGTACTTC. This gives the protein CASRPTSRETQYF. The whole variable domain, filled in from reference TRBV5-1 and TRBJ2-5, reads KAGVTQTPRYLIKTRGQQVTLSCSPISGHRSVSWYQQTPGQGLQFLFEYFSETQRNKGNFPGRFSGRQFSNSRSEMNVSTLELGDSALYLCASRPTSRETQYFGPGTRLLVL.